This entry lists 27 T cell receptor beta chains sequenced from one sample in a study of CD8+CD57+ T cells in acquired aplastic anemia. An expansion of CD8+CD57+ cells by flow cytometry had been shown in patients chosen for sequencing. The study profiled TCR beta VDJ and CDR3 using genomic DNA as template. TCRdb re-analysed the reads in MiXCR, keeping a single row per CDR3 protein. Seen here are about 200,000 distinct CDR3 sequences, around 50% observed once, and the top ten hold 20%. What was sequenced was sorted CD4+, CD8+, or CD8+CD57+ T cells (not recorded which) from PBMCs. These receptors were collected from a human donor with aplastic anemia.

V usage is TRBV7-2 and J usage is TRBJ1-3; D not resolved. This CDR3 spans 15 amino acids. Germline V gives CDR1 SGHTA, CDR2 FQGNSA. V was cut by 3 bases and J by 4 bases, with 13 bases left in between. This CDR3 reads CASSFQALQGNTIYF. CDR3 DNA: TGTGCCAGCAGCTTCCAAGCCCTACAGGGAAACACCATATATTTT.

This clonotype showed up just once. A single base separates this from a much larger clone, so it may be a read error. The genes are TRBV20-1 and TRBJ1-1; 9 nucleotides align to TRBD1. The CDR3 is 13 amino acids. Per the germline V gene, CDR1 is DFQATT and CDR2 is SNEGSKA (reference sequence). CDR3 sequence (DNA): TGCAGTGCTCCCACAGGGGGCACCACTGCAGCTTTCTTT. Residues: CSAPTGGTTAAFF.

V and J are TRBV6-1 and TRBJ2-7, with D possibly called TRBD1 or TRBD2 (5 bases each). V lost 7 bases to trimming and J lost 4 bases, with 23 bases between them. The CDR3 is 16 amino acids. Germline lookup yields CDR1 MNHNS and CDR2 SASEGT. CDR3 protein: CASTSYGDSQYYEQYF. The DNA for the CDR3 is TGTGCCAGCACTAGCTACGGCGACAGCCAATATTACGAGCAGTACTTC.

This clonotype has ten or more counts. V is TRBV5-1 and J is TRBJ1-2; D gene unclear. The germline CDR1 and CDR2 sequences are SGHRS and YFSETQ. The CDR3 runs 12 residues. The V end was cut by 4 bases, the J end by 2 bases, with 6 bases between. The CDR3 DNA sequence: TGCGCCAGCAGCAGGGAGAACTATGGCTACACCTTC. Its translation is CASSRENYGYTF.

The table lists this clonotype with many counts. The rearrangement joins TRBV20-1 to TRBJ1-2; 7 nucleotides align to TRBD1. CDR1 and CDR2 from the germline V gene are DFQATT and SNEGSKA (reference sequence). J lost 5 bases, V lost 6 bases, and 9 bases had no gene match. The CDR3 spans 13 residues. The DNA of the CDR3 is TGCAGTGCCCCCTGGACAGGACGGTATGGCTACACCTTC. Its protein is CSAPWTGRYGYTF.

The chain couples TRBV15 to TRBJ1-3; the D is unclear. Germline CDR1 LNHNV, CDR2 YYDKDF (reference sequence). The CDR3 runs to 16 residues. V shed 0 bases and J shed 0 bases, with 9 bases lying between them. CDR3 region: CATSRDTTRSGNTIYF. CDR3 coding DNA: TGTGCCACCAGCAGAGATACGACACGCTCTGGAAACACCATATATTTT. Based on the CDR3 plus reference TRBV15 and TRBJ1-3, the full variable domain is DAMVIQNPRYQVTQFGKPVTLSCSQTLNHNVMYWYQQKSSQAPKLLFHYYDKDFNNEADTPDNFQSRRPNTSFCFLDIRSPGLGDTAMYLCATSRDTTRSGNTIYFGEGSWLTVV.

Remarks on this clonotype: A junction end diverges from the germline sequence, so it may reflect a read error. V is TRBV10-3 and J is TRBJ1-3; D uncertain. The CDR3 runs to 15 residues. The germline gives CDR1 ENHRY, CDR2 SYGVKD. CDR3 region: CASSLDSLTGNTIYF. CDR3 nucleotides: TGTGCCAGCAGTTTAGACTCTTTGACTGGAAACACCATATATTTT.

Concerning this clonotype itself: A read error may be the cause here, since a much bigger clone is one base away. The rearrangement joins TRBV5-1 to TRBJ1-1; 7 nucleotides align to TRBD1. From germline, CDR1 is SGHRS and CDR2 YFSETQ. The length of the CDR3 is 13 residues. The V segment lost 3 bases and the J segment 4 bases; nucleotides outside the gene matches: 3. CDR3 amino acids: CASSYQGGTEAFF. The CDR3 nucleotides are TGCGCCAGCAGCTACCAGGGGGGCACTGAAGCTTTCTTT.

The chain combines TRBV2 with TRBJ2-2; maybe TRBD2 (7 bases). V lost 7 bases and J lost 16, with 28 bases in between. This CDR3 is 15 amino acids long. CDR1 is SNHLY, CDR2 FYNNEI, per germline. The CDR3 bases are TGTGCCAGCAAGAAGGGACACACGAACACCGGGGGGCCGTTTTTT. It codes for CASKKGHTNTGGPFF.

This clonotype was seen repeatedly, ten times or more. The chain employs TRBV29-1 and TRBJ2-3; TRBD2 agrees at 8 bases. V trimming: 8 bases; J trimming: 5 bases; junction bases outside the gene matches: 12. The CDR3 length is 14 residues. Looked up from germline, CDR1 is SQVTM and CDR2 is ANQGSEA. The CDR3 DNA reads as TGCAGCCCCCGGGGGGCGGGGGGTATAGATACGCAGTATTTT. Protein product: CSPRGAGGIDTQYF.

This clonotype was picked up one time. At one boundary the junction diverges from the germline segment, which might be a read error. V usage is TRBV5-1 and J usage is TRBJ1-3; 7 nucleotides agree with TRBD1. The CDR3 runs 14 residues. CDR1 and CDR2 (germline): SGHRS, YFSETQ. This CDR3 is CASRGQPSGNIICF. The CDR3 DNA is TGCGCCAGCAGGGGACAGCCCTCTGGAAACATCATATGTTTT.

This clonotype turned up a few times. A much larger clonotype is one base distant, so this may be a read error. The V gene is TRBV5-1, the J gene TRBJ2-5; 7 bases are shared with TRBD2. From germline, CDR1 is SGHRS and CDR2 YFSETQ. Trimming at V came to 1 base and at J to 3 bases, leaving 3 bases not matched to a gene. The CDR3 has 14 amino acids. This CDR3 is CASSLLTSKETQYF. The CDR3 DNA reads as TGCGCCAGCAGCTTGTTGACTAGCAAAGAGACCCAGTACTTC.

On this clonotype itself: A single base separates this from a much larger clone, so it may be a read error. This sequence joins TRBV6-5 and TRBJ1-1; TRBD1 agrees at 7 bases. Germline CDR1 is MNHEY and CDR2 is SVGAGI. There are 16 residues in the CDR3. The J segment lost 4 bases and the V segment lost 4 bases, leaving 12 bases of the junction unmatched. The CDR3 nucleotides read TGTGCCAGCAGTTGCCGTCGGACAGGACAAAGCACTGAAGCTTTCTTT. Protein product: CASSCRRTGQSTEAFF.

The rearrangement joins TRBV20-1 to TRBJ1-2; D not certain. The CDR3 is made up of 10 amino acids. V lost 1 base, J lost 12 bases, and 9 bases lay in between. Germline V gives CDR1 DFQATT, CDR2 SNEGSKA (reference sequence). The DNA of the CDR3 is TGCAGTGCTAGAGGGTCCTGGGACACCTTC. Encoded protein: CSARGSWDTF.

In this sample, this clonotype turned up many times. The rearrangement joins TRBV5-1 to TRBJ2-2; D possibly corresponds to TRBD1 (5 bases). Trimming took 2 bases from V and 7 from J, leaving 18 bases between them. The CDR3 consists of 16 residues. Germline CDR1 and CDR2: SGHRS and YFSETQ. In DNA, the CDR3 is TGCGCCAGCAGCTTCTTAGGTCAGGGTGACGGCGGGGAGCTGTTTTTT. Its translation: CASSFLGQGDGGELFF.

This clonotype was seen repeatedly, ten times or more. V and J are TRBV20-1 and TRBJ1-5; 10 nucleotides line up with TRBD1. The CDR3 runs to 16 residues. Germline V gene data show CDR1 as DFQATT and CDR2 as SNEGSKA (reference sequence). V was pared by 1 base and J by 5 bases, with 8 bases of the junction left unmatched. CDR3 bases: TGCAGTGCTAGAGTCCGACAGGGGGCCTTCGATCAGCCCCAGCATTTT. This gives the protein CSARVRQGAFDQPQHF.

Ten or more counts support this clonotype. The chain carries TRBV19 and TRBJ1-5; D is perhaps TRBD1 (5 bases). Trimming took 7 bases from V and 2 from J, leaving 9 bases between them. Germline loops: CDR1 LNHDA, CDR2 SQIVND (reference sequence). The CDR3 is made up of 13 amino acids. The CDR3 sequence is CASTPTGNQPQHF. CDR3 coding DNA: TGTGCCAGTACCCCGACAGGCAATCAGCCCCAGCATTTT.

The V gene is TRBV19, the J gene TRBJ2-5; TRBD1 matches 9 bases. CDR1 is LNHDA and CDR2 is SQIVND in the germline V gene (reference sequence). The CDR3 covers 15 residues. The junction had 11 bases not matched to a gene; V was cut back by 1 base and J by 11 bases. The CDR3 reads CASSIGTGAYNEQYF. The CDR3 DNA reads TGTGCCAGTAGTATAGGGACAGGGGCCTACAATGAGCAGTACTTC.

This clonotype was counted ten times or more. CDR3 amino acids: CSAPPANSGANVLTF. For the CDR3, the DNA is TGCAGTGCTCCCCCTGCGAACTCTGGGGCCAACGTCCTGACTTTC. The genes are TRBV20-1 and TRBJ2-6, with D unresolved. The germline gives CDR1 DFQATT, CDR2 SNEGSKA (reference sequence). The CDR3 spans 15 residues. V gave up 5 bases and J gave up 0 bases, with 11 bases separating them.

In this sample, this clonotype turned up many times. The chain has TRBV19 and TRBJ2-7, with D perhaps TRBD1 (6 bases). The V end was cut by 5 bases, the J end by 2 bases, with 19 bases between. The CDR3 is 16 residues long. Germline V gives CDR1 LNHDA, CDR2 SQIVND (reference sequence). CDR3 DNA sequence: TGTGCCAGTAGTCTTTCAGGGGTTGGGAACACCTACGAGCAGTACTTC. It encodes CASSLSGVGNTYEQYF.

The V call is TRBV20-1, the J call TRBJ1-1, with 7 bases identical to TRBD1. This CDR3 is 15 amino acids long. The germline V gene encodes CDR1 DFQATT and CDR2 SNEGSKA (reference sequence). V gave up 3 bases and J gave up 0 bases; unmatched junction bases: 7. The CDR3 spells CSASASTGLNTEAFF. CDR3 in DNA: TGCAGTGCTAGTGCCTCGACAGGGTTGAACACTGAAGCTTTCTTT.

The rearrangement joins TRBV20-1 to TRBJ1-6; 7 bases are shared with TRBD1. With V trimmed by 4 bases and J by 10 bases, 4 bases remained unmatched. The CDR3 loop spans 12 amino acids. The germline gives CDR1 DFQATT, CDR2 SNEGSKA (reference sequence). This CDR3 is CSAMSGGSPLHF. CDR3 in DNA: TGCAGTGCTATGTCAGGGGGATCACCCCTCCACTTT.

This clonotype was seen ten or more times. The J gene is TRBJ1-6, the V gene TRBV6-5, with 8 nucleotides matching TRBD1. This CDR3 comprises 17 residues. Trimming cost V 5 bases and J 10 bases; bases outside gene matches: 16. Per the germline V gene, CDR1 is MNHEY and CDR2 is SVGAGI. As DNA, the CDR3 is TGTGCCAGCAGTCCTACGGGCTTGGGACAGGATAGCTCACCCCTCCACTTT. Its protein is CASSPTGLGQDSSPLHF.

V and J are TRBV5-1 and TRBJ2-5, with TRBD2 matching over 9 bases. CDR1 is SGHRS, CDR2 YFSETQ, per germline. The CDR3 runs 19 residues. V lost 0 bases and J lost 5; bases outside the gene matches: 17. Written as DNA, the CDR3 is TGCGCCAGCAGCTTGGACCCAGAGGCGGGAGGGCGGTCCGGTGAGACCCAGTACTTC. Residues: CASSLDPEAGGRSGETQYF.

This clonotype has only a few counts. The rearrangement links TRBV19 to TRBJ2-7, with D possibly TRBD2 on 7 matching bases. Germline CDR1 reads LNHDA; CDR2 reads SQIVND (reference sequence). Trimming left V 3 bases short and J 3 bases short, with 12 bases between. The CDR3 is 14 residues long. The CDR3 DNA follows: TGTGCCAGTAGTATCGGGGGGCTGGACTACGAGCAGTACTTC. It specifies CASSIGGLDYEQYF.

This clonotype was found many times. This chain uses TRBV6-1 with TRBJ1-6; D unclear. V lost 7 bases to trimming and J lost 9 bases, with 16 bases between them. The length of the CDR3 is 14 residues. The germline V gene has CDR1 MNHNS and CDR2 SASEGT. The CDR3, as DNA: TGTGCCAGCAACCCTACGGGGTTACCTTCACCCCTCCACTTT. It translates to CASNPTGLPSPLHF.

This clonotype has just a few counts. The V call is TRBV6-1, the J call TRBJ1-3; no definite D call. The ends were cut back, 7 bases at V and 0 bases at J, with 7 bases in the middle. The CDR3 runs to 13 residues. CDR1 and CDR2 (germline): MNHNS, SASEGT. The CDR3 nucleotides read TGTGCCAGCACCCGGGGCTCTGGAAACACCATATATTTT. Translating gives CASTRGSGNTIYF.